The text below deals with one T cell receptor (beta chain). Germline and junction disagree at one end, which may indicate a read error. The entry originates in a study of blood T cells in healthy people across ages. The CDR3 length is 15 residues. Germline-derived CDR1 and CDR2 are MNHEY and SVGAGI. Researchers report isolating at least 6.5 million PBMCs per sample. A second about 6 to 12 cycle PCR used barcoded and J-beta primers. Through a template-switch adaptor with 12 random nucleotides, each cDNA molecule received a tag. TCRdb re-called the 5' RACE reads through MiXCR, storing one row per CDR3 protein. The top ten clones hold about 11% of a sample with roughly 1.7 million distinct CDR3 sequences, almost 35% of them seen once.

The chain carries TRBV6-5 and TRBJ1-1, with D possibly TRBD1 on 5 matching bases. The specimen sequenced was blood. The clonotype originates from a young woman in good health. This CDR3 reads CVSSYGPRGGTEAFF. The CDR3 DNA reads TGTGTCAGCAGTTACGGACCCCGGGGGGGCACTGAAGCTTTCTTT.